A selection of T cell receptor beta chains follows, all from one sample in a study of OX40 agonist ivuxolimab in advanced cancers. Profiling relied on immunoSEQ multiplex PCR, and the TCRdb table lists in-frame clones only, not all of them. Of approximately 89,000 clones listed, 80% to 90% are singletons. The sample in question was CD4+ or CD8+ T cells sorted from blood, obtained in a trial of the OX40 agonist ivuxolimab. These receptors all come from an adult with an advanced solid tumor such as melanoma, head and neck, liver or kidney cancer. CDR3s include the opening cysteine and the closing phenylalanine or tryptophan. The order of the fields is V gene, clone size, J gene, D gene, CDR3 DNA, CDR3 protein. A D gene is named only where the DNA matches it firmly. Clone size is stated in some rows and not others, as once, few, many or a class when expanded.

v_call: TRBV6-1
clone_size: NA
j_call: TRBJ2-7
d_call: NA
cdr3_nt: TGTGCCAGCAGTGAAAACGGTATTGGAGGCGAGCAGTACTTC
cdr3_aa: CASSENGIGGEQYF

v_call: TRBV7-2
clone_size: NA
j_call: TRBJ2-1
d_call: TRBD1
cdr3_nt: TGTGCCAGCAGCCACCCGGCGGACAGGGGCGCGGGCTCCTACAATGAGCAGTTCTTC
cdr3_aa: CASSHPADRGAGSYNEQFF

v_call: TRBV29-1
clone_size: NA
j_call: TRBJ2-4
d_call: TRBD1
cdr3_nt: TGCAGCGTTGAAAAGGGGGCGAGAAACATTCAGTACTTC
cdr3_aa: CSVEKGARNIQYF

v_call: TRBV7-6
clone_size: NA
j_call: TRBJ2-3
d_call: NA
cdr3_nt: TGTGCCAGCAGCACGCGGGACTCCCCGTTAGATACGCAGTATTTT
cdr3_aa: CASSTRDSPLDTQYF

v_call: TRBV7-9
clone_size: NA
j_call: TRBJ2-3
d_call: TRBD1
cdr3_nt: TGTGCCAGCAGCTCCAACAGGGGGGAAGTTACGCAGTATTTT
cdr3_aa: CASSSNRGEVTQYF

v_call: TRBV2
clone_size: NA
j_call: TRBJ1-2
d_call: NA
cdr3_nt: TGTGCCAGCAGCGGGGGGGGCTATGGCTACACCTTC
cdr3_aa: CASSGGGYGYTF

v_call: TRBV30
clone_size: NA
j_call: TRBJ2-1
d_call: NA
cdr3_nt: TGTGCCTGGAAGGGTGCTATACCCTACAATGAGCAGTTCTTC
cdr3_aa: CAWKGAIPYNEQFF

v_call: TRBV9
clone_size: NA
j_call: TRBJ2-3
d_call: TRBD2
cdr3_nt: TGTGCCAGCAGCTCCACGGGGGGGGCCCGCACAGATACGCAGTATTTT
cdr3_aa: CASSSTGGARTDTQYF

v_call: TRBV6-4
clone_size: NA
j_call: TRBJ2-2
d_call: NA
cdr3_nt: TGTGCCAGCAGCCGGGACGCACTTAGCGCCGGGGAGCTGTTTTTT
cdr3_aa: CASSRDALSAGELFF

v_call: TRBV1
clone_size: NA
j_call: TRBJ1-2
d_call: NA
cdr3_nt: TGCACCAGCAGCCAGGGACAGGTTAACTATGGCTACACCTTC
cdr3_aa: CTSSQGQVNYGYTF

v_call: TRBV6-5
clone_size: NA
j_call: TRBJ1-3
d_call: NA
cdr3_nt: TGTGCCAGCAGCTACTCGAAACGGATCGGAGGCACCATATATTTT
cdr3_aa: CASSYSKRIGGTIYF

v_call: TRBV4-2
clone_size: once
j_call: TRBJ1-4
d_call: NA
cdr3_nt: TGTGCCAGCAGCCAAGATTTGCGCAGAGAGAATGAAAAACTGTTTTTT
cdr3_aa: CASSQDLRRENEKLFF

v_call: TRBV19
clone_size: NA
j_call: TRBJ1-6
d_call: NA
cdr3_nt: TGTGCCAGTGGGCCAAGGGGTTCCTATAATTCACCCCTCCACTTT
cdr3_aa: CASGPRGSYNSPLHF

v_call: TRBV29-1
clone_size: NA
j_call: TRBJ1-1
d_call: TRBD1
cdr3_nt: TGCAGCGTCCAGGACAGGGAGAACACTGAAGCTTTCTTT
cdr3_aa: CSVQDRENTEAFF

v_call: TRBV18
clone_size: NA
j_call: TRBJ2-1
d_call: NA
cdr3_nt: TGTGCCAGCTCACCAGCAGATGAGCAGTTCTTC
cdr3_aa: CASSPADEQFF

v_call: TRBV7-8
clone_size: NA
j_call: TRBJ2-7
d_call: TRBD1
cdr3_nt: TGTGCCAGCAGCTTAGTGACAGGGGCGCAATACGAGCAGTACTTC
cdr3_aa: CASSLVTGAQYEQYF

v_call: TRBV6-1
clone_size: NA
j_call: TRBJ2-7
d_call: NA
cdr3_nt: TGTGCCAGCAGTCCCTGGGGGGACTACGAGCAGTACTTC
cdr3_aa: CASSPWGDYEQYF

v_call: TRBV5-4
clone_size: NA
j_call: TRBJ1-5
d_call: NA
cdr3_nt: TGTGCCAGCAGGGACCTCCCGACGGGGCCCCAGCATTTT
cdr3_aa: CASRDLPTGPQHF

v_call: TRBV5-1
clone_size: once
j_call: TRBJ2-7
d_call: NA
cdr3_nt: TGCGCCAGCAGCCCCCGGGACTCTTCCTACGAGCAGTACTTC
cdr3_aa: CASSPRDSSYEQYF

v_call: TRBV25-1
clone_size: NA
j_call: TRBJ2-2
d_call: NA
cdr3_nt: TGTGCCAGCAGCCACAGGGTAACCGGGGAGCTGTTTTTT
cdr3_aa: CASSHRVTGELFF

v_call: TRBV5-1
clone_size: NA
j_call: TRBJ2-2
d_call: NA
cdr3_nt: TGCGCCAGCAGCCCCGGGGAGAGGGCGAACACCGGGGAGCTGTTTTTT
cdr3_aa: CASSPGERANTGELFF

v_call: TRBV19
clone_size: once
j_call: TRBJ2-1
d_call: TRBD2
cdr3_nt: TGTGCCAGTAGTATCCCCCCCACTAGCGGACTATACAATGAGCAGTTCTTC
cdr3_aa: CASSIPPTSGLYNEQFF

v_call: TRBV29-1
clone_size: NA
j_call: TRBJ2-7
d_call: TRBD1
cdr3_nt: TGCAGCGTCCGGACAGGTCGAGAGGGCGAGCAGTACTTC
cdr3_aa: CSVRTGREGEQYF

v_call: TRBV4-3
clone_size: NA
j_call: TRBJ2-1
d_call: NA
cdr3_nt: TGCGCCAGCAGCCAAGATCAAGGGTTCCAAGATGAGCAGTTCTTC
cdr3_aa: CASSQDQGFQDEQFF

v_call: TRBV6-5
clone_size: NA
j_call: TRBJ2-7
d_call: TRBD2
cdr3_nt: TGTGCCAGCAGTTCTGGGACTAAATCCTACGAGCAGTACTTC
cdr3_aa: CASSSGTKSYEQYF

v_call: TRBV5-6
clone_size: NA
j_call: TRBJ2-5
d_call: TRBD1
cdr3_nt: TGTGCCAGCAGCTTCCTCCGGACAGGGGAACAAGAGACCCAGTACTTC
cdr3_aa: CASSFLRTGEQETQYF

v_call: TRBV21-1
clone_size: NA
j_call: TRBJ1-1
d_call: NA
cdr3_nt: TGTGCCAGCGCGTTAAGGGCCCCGAATACTGAAGCTTTCTTT
cdr3_aa: CASALRAPNTEAFF

v_call: TRBV19
clone_size: once
j_call: TRBJ1-4
d_call: TRBD1
cdr3_nt: TGTGCCAGTAGTATTAGTACGCTAAACAGGGGAAGTAATGAAAAACTGTTTTTT
cdr3_aa: CASSISTLNRGSNEKLFF

v_call: TRBV19
clone_size: NA
j_call: TRBJ2-6
d_call: NA
cdr3_nt: TGTGCCAGTAGTCTTATAGGGTCTGGGGCCAACGTCCTGACTTTC
cdr3_aa: CASSLIGSGANVLTF

v_call: TRBV4-1
clone_size: NA
j_call: TRBJ1-6
d_call: NA
cdr3_nt: TGCGCCAGCAGCCAAGATCTCGACGGCTCCTATAATTCACCCCTCCACTTT
cdr3_aa: CASSQDLDGSYNSPLHF

v_call: TRBV5-1
clone_size: NA
j_call: TRBJ2-6
d_call: TRBD2
cdr3_nt: TGCGCCAGCAGCTCGAGAGCGGGGGGCGTCTCTGGGGCCAACGTCCTGACTTTC
cdr3_aa: CASSSRAGGVSGANVLTF

v_call: TRBV6-5
clone_size: NA
j_call: TRBJ1-2
d_call: TRBD1
cdr3_nt: TGTGCCAGCGGGGGGACAGGGAGCAGCTATGGCTACACCTTC
cdr3_aa: CASGGTGSSYGYTF

v_call: TRBV6-5
clone_size: NA
j_call: TRBJ1-6
d_call: NA
cdr3_nt: TGTGCCAGCACCCCAGAGGGTTCCTTTGGTTCACCCCTCCACTTT
cdr3_aa: CASTPEGSFGSPLHF

v_call: TRBV9
clone_size: NA
j_call: TRBJ2-2
d_call: NA
cdr3_nt: TGTGCCAGCAGCGTAGGCCCCAAAGGGGGGACTACCGGGGAGCTGTTTTTT
cdr3_aa: CASSVGPKGGTTGELFF

v_call: TRBV6-5
clone_size: NA
j_call: TRBJ1-6
d_call: TRBD1
cdr3_nt: TGTGCCAGCAGGGGGGGACAGGGGGTCACCCTCCACTTT
cdr3_aa: CASRGGQGVTLHF

v_call: TRBV6-1
clone_size: NA
j_call: TRBJ2-7
d_call: NA
cdr3_nt: TGTGCCAGCAGTTATTACATTCCGTACGAGCAGTACTTC
cdr3_aa: CASSYYIPYEQYF

v_call: TRBV6-5
clone_size: NA
j_call: TRBJ2-5
d_call: NA
cdr3_nt: TGTGCCAGCAGTTACTCGCGGGGGCCCCAAGAGACCCAGTACTTC
cdr3_aa: CASSYSRGPQETQYF

v_call: TRBV11-3
clone_size: NA
j_call: TRBJ2-7
d_call: NA
cdr3_nt: TGTGCCAGCAGCCAAGGGGGGGGGACCTACGAGCAGTACTTC
cdr3_aa: CASSQGGGTYEQYF

v_call: TRBV30
clone_size: NA
j_call: TRBJ2-1
d_call: TRBD1
cdr3_nt: TGTGCCTGGGGAGATGCCGGGACAGGGCTACATGAGCAGTTCTTC
cdr3_aa: CAWGDAGTGLHEQFF

v_call: TRBV30
clone_size: NA
j_call: TRBJ2-6
d_call: NA
cdr3_nt: TGTGCCTGGAGTCATGGGAGCTCTGGGGCCAACGTCCTGACTTTC
cdr3_aa: CAWSHGSSGANVLTF

v_call: TRBV10-2
clone_size: once
j_call: TRBJ2-7
d_call: NA
cdr3_nt: TGCGCCAGCAGTGAGAGTGGGCCCACCTACGAGCAGTACTTC
cdr3_aa: CASSESGPTYEQYF

v_call: TRBV7-8
clone_size: NA
j_call: TRBJ1-1
d_call: TRBD1
cdr3_nt: TGTGCCAGCAGCTCTATCCGGGACAGGGAAAGGAGGGGTTTGAACACTGAAGCTTTCTTT
cdr3_aa: CASSSIRDRERRGLNTEAFF

v_call: TRBV7-2
clone_size: NA
j_call: TRBJ2-5
d_call: NA
cdr3_nt: TGTGCCAGCAGCTTATTAGGCGGGGGCCTCGGGACCCAGTACTTC
cdr3_aa: CASSLLGGGLGTQYF

v_call: TRBV5-1
clone_size: NA
j_call: TRBJ1-6
d_call: NA
cdr3_nt: TGCGCCAGCAGCTTCGAGGGGGGTAGGGATTCACCCCTCCACTTT
cdr3_aa: CASSFEGGRDSPLHF

v_call: TRBV5-4
clone_size: NA
j_call: TRBJ2-3
d_call: NA
cdr3_nt: TGTGCCAGCAGCTTGTTAACAGATACGCAGTATTTT
cdr3_aa: CASSLLTDTQYF

v_call: TRBV9
clone_size: NA
j_call: TRBJ2-5
d_call: NA
cdr3_nt: TGTGCCAGCAGCGTAGCCCCGAGGCGCAGCCAAGAGACCCAGTACTTC
cdr3_aa: CASSVAPRRSQETQYF

v_call: TRBV7-6
clone_size: NA
j_call: TRBJ2-3
d_call: NA
cdr3_nt: TGTGCCAGCAGCCTCCGACTCCTAGATACGCAGTATTTT
cdr3_aa: CASSLRLLDTQYF

v_call: TRBV21-1
clone_size: NA
j_call: TRBJ1-1
d_call: NA
cdr3_nt: TGTGCCAGCAGCAAAGGCGCGGGAGGGAACACTGAAGCTTTCTTT
cdr3_aa: CASSKGAGGNTEAFF

v_call: TRBV7-8
clone_size: NA
j_call: TRBJ2-7
d_call: NA
cdr3_nt: TGTGCCAGCAGTCCCGCGGACTTACTCTCCTACGAGCAGTACTTC
cdr3_aa: CASSPADLLSYEQYF

v_call: TRBV19
clone_size: few
j_call: TRBJ2-7
d_call: NA
cdr3_nt: TGTGCCAGTAGCGGGGGCTCCTACGAGCAGTACTTC
cdr3_aa: CASSGGSYEQYF

v_call: TRBV9
clone_size: NA
j_call: TRBJ2-1
d_call: TRBD1
cdr3_nt: TGTGCCAGCAGCCCCAGACCCGGGACAGGCCGGATAGGGGTATTAGTCAATGAGCAGTTCTTC
cdr3_aa: CASSPRPGTGRIGVLVNEQFF

v_call: TRBV30
clone_size: once
j_call: TRBJ1-3
d_call: NA
cdr3_nt: TGTGCCTGGAGGATCGATAGGACTGGAAACACCATATATTTT
cdr3_aa: CAWRIDRTGNTIYF

v_call: TRBV21-1
clone_size: NA
j_call: TRBJ1-1
d_call: NA
cdr3_nt: TGTGCCAGCTCTCCCTTGAACACTGAAGCTTTCTTT
cdr3_aa: CASSPLNTEAFF

v_call: TRBV2
clone_size: NA
j_call: TRBJ2-7
d_call: NA
cdr3_nt: TGTGCCAGCGGATCGGCCGACACCAGCTCCTACGAGCAGTACTTC
cdr3_aa: CASGSADTSSYEQYF

v_call: TRBV2
clone_size: NA
j_call: TRBJ1-5
d_call: NA
cdr3_nt: TGTGCCAGCAGCTGGGGGAGGGAGAGCAATCAGCCCCAGCATTTT
cdr3_aa: CASSWGRESNQPQHF